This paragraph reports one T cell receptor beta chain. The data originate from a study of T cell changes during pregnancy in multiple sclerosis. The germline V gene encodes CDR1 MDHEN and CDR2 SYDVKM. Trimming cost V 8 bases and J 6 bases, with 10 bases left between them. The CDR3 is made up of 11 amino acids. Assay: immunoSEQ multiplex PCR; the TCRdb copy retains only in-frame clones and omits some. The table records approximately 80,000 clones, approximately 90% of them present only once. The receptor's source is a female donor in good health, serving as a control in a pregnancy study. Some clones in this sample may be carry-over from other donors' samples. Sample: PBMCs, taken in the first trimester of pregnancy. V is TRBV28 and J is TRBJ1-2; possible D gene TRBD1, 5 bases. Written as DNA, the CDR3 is TGTGCCAGCCATAGGGGTGATGGCTACACCTTC. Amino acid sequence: CASHRGDGYTF.